The 32 T cell receptor beta chains below all came from one sample that was sequenced in a study of blood T cell repertoires in COVID-19. TCRdb keeps only in-frame clones here, not all; method: immunoSEQ multiplex PCR. The sample shows roughly 55,000 clones, around 86% of them seen only once. Sequenced sample: peripheral blood. Every receptor here comes from a woman aged 60 to 75 with acute or convalescent COVID-19.

CDR3 nucleotides: TGTGCCTCCCCGAATTATGGACACGACACCGGGGAGCTGTTTTTT. It encodes CASPNYGHDTGELFF. J is TRBJ2-2 and V is TRBV7-9, with a tentative D call TRBD1 (5 bases). The V gene's germline CDR1 is SEHNR and CDR2 FQNEAQ (reference sequence). V lost 11 bases, J lost 3 bases, and 19 bases lay in between. This CDR3 is 15 amino acids long.

V usage is TRBV7-2 and J usage is TRBJ2-7; 7 nucleotides line up with TRBD2. Germline V gene lookup returns CDR1 SGHTA and CDR2 FQGNSA. Unmatched junction bases numbered 11, after V lost 7 bases and J lost 2 bases. The CDR3 length is 15 residues. In nucleotides, the CDR3 is TGTGCCAGCAAGGCACTAAGCGGGGAAACCTACGAGCAGTACTTC. Its protein is CASKALSGETYEQYF.

This rearrangement joins TRBV28 to TRBJ1-2; 9 nucleotides line up with TRBD1. The ends lost 2 bases at V and 2 bases at J; junction bases unmatched: 3. CDR3 length equals 15 residues. The germline V gene has CDR1 MDHEN and CDR2 SYDVKM. CDR3 nucleotides: TGTGCCAGCAGTTTACTGGGACAGGGAAACTATGGCTACACCTTC. Protein sequence: CASSLLGQGNYGYTF.

The chain uses TRBV5-4 and TRBJ2-6, with D maybe TRBD1 (6 bases). The V gene lost 3 bases and the J gene lost 1 base, with 11 bases spanning the gap. Germline CDR1 SGHNT, CDR2 YYREEE (reference sequence). The length of the CDR3 is 16 residues. The CDR3 nucleotides are TGTGCCAGCAGCTCACCGACAGGTTCTGGGGCCAACGTCCTGACTTTC. It codes for CASSSPTGSGANVLTF.

The chain combines TRBV12-3 or TRBV12-4 with TRBJ2-1; no clear D. The CDR3 has 12 residues. The V gene lost 7 bases and the J gene lost 8 bases, with 12 bases spanning the gap. Written as DNA, the CDR3 is TGTGCCAGCACCTTCGGTGACTATGAGCAGTTCTTC. Residues: CASTFGDYEQFF.

The chain carries TRBV30 and TRBJ1-3, with a tentative D call TRBD1 (6 bases). The length of the CDR3 is 13 residues. V was pared by 8 bases and J by 2 bases, with 13 bases between. Germline-derived CDR1 and CDR2 are GTSNPN and SVGIG (reference sequence). The chain's CDR3 is CALSGGAGNTIYF. CDR3 DNA: TGTGCCCTATCGGGGGGCGCTGGAAACACCATATATTTT.

The chain employs TRBV28 and TRBJ1-1, with 10 bases matching TRBD1. CDR1 is MDHEN and CDR2 is SYDVKM in the germline V gene. The CDR3 is 15 amino acids. V was clipped by 6 bases and J by 4 bases; unmatched bases: 8. The CDR3 is CASRKTGGASTEAFF. The CDR3 DNA is TGTGCCAGCAGAAAGACAGGGGGCGCATCCACTGAAGCTTTCTTT.

The V call is TRBV11-2, the J call TRBJ1-1; 7 bases fit TRBD1. The CDR3 spans 12 residues. Germline V lookup: CDR1 SGHAT, CDR2 FQNNGV. V gave up 5 bases and J gave up 10 bases; unmatched junction bases: 7. The CDR3 sequence is CASSLGTVRAFF. DNA for the CDR3: TGTGCCAGCAGCCTGGGGACAGTTAGAGCTTTCTTT.

The CDR3 DNA sequence: TGTGCCACCAGTGACCCAGGACTAGCGGGGTACACCGGGGAGCTGTTTTTT. Translating gives CATSDPGLAGYTGELFF. The J gene is TRBJ2-2, the V gene TRBV24-1; TRBD2 matches 12 bases. This CDR3 region has 17 residues. The germline V gene has CDR1 KGHDR and CDR2 SFDVKD. Trimming at V came to 4 bases and at J to 3 bases, leaving 5 bases not matched to a gene.

J is TRBJ1-2 and V is TRBV6-1, with D uncertain. Looked up from germline, CDR1 is MNHNS and CDR2 is SASEGT. V was trimmed by 2 bases and J by 4 bases, leaving 8 bases between them. CDR3 length: 13 residues. The CDR3 DNA reads as TGTGCCAGCAGTGAATTGGCTCTCTATGGCTACACCTTC. Translated, it gives CASSELALYGYTF.

The CDR3 DNA reads TGTGCCTGGAGTGTAGGGACAGATAATTCACCCCTCCACTTT. Translating gives CAWSVGTDNSPLHF. This rearrangement joins TRBV30 to TRBJ1-6; TRBD1 matches at 7 bases. The ends lost 0 bases at V and 5 bases at J; junction bases unmatched: 1. The germline gives CDR1 GTSNPN, CDR2 SVGIG (reference sequence). The CDR3 loop spans 14 amino acids.

V usage is TRBV7-9 and J usage is TRBJ2-1; TRBD1 aligns across 9 bases. Germline CDR1 SEHNR, CDR2 FQNEAQ (reference sequence). The CDR3 is 14 residues long. Trimming took 5 bases from V and 6 from J; bases not matched to a gene: 5. The chain's CDR3 is CASSGTGSFNEQFF. CDR3 nucleotide sequence: TGTGCCAGCAGCGGGACAGGGTCTTTCAATGAGCAGTTCTTC.

The sample holds one count of this clone. The chain is built from TRBV6-1 and TRBJ2-7; D might be TRBD1 (7 bases). Trimming left V 4 bases short and J 0 bases short, with 25 bases between. The CDR3 is 19 amino acids. The germline CDR1 and CDR2 sequences are MNHNS and SASEGT. The CDR3 DNA reads TGTGCCAGCAGTGTAACGATTCCCCAAGGCGGGACAGCCTCCTACGAGCAGTACTTC. It translates to CASSVTIPQGGTASYEQYF.

The table lists this clone with a few counts. V is TRBV7-6 and J is TRBJ1-5; 7 bases agree with TRBD1. With V trimmed by 4 bases and J by 9 bases, 12 bases remained unmatched. This CDR3 is 15 amino acids long. Germline V gene data show CDR1 as SGHVS and CDR2 as FNYEAQ. DNA of the CDR3: TGTGCCAGCAGCTCAGGGGGTGGGCCCAAATCGCCCCAGCATTTT. As protein: CASSSGGGPKSPQHF.

The chain has TRBV14 and TRBJ2-1; 8 nucleotides align to TRBD2. The CDR3 totals 15 residues. J gave up 5 bases and V 4 bases, and 7 bases lay outside the gene matches. Germline V gene lookup returns CDR1 SGHDN and CDR2 FVKESK. CDR3 amino acids: CASSLLSGGHNEQFF. The CDR3 DNA reads as TGTGCCAGCAGCCTTCTAAGCGGGGGTCACAATGAGCAGTTCTTC.

This sequence joins TRBV7-6 and TRBJ1-2; D is perhaps TRBD1 (6 bases). The V gene lost 0 bases and the J gene lost 8 bases, with 13 bases spanning the gap. Per germline, CDR1 SGHVS and CDR2 FNYEAQ. The CDR3 runs 14 residues. Here the CDR3 reads CASSLAVRGSGYTF. The CDR3 region has the DNA TGTGCCAGCAGCTTAGCGGTCAGGGGAAGCGGCTACACCTTC. The full variable domain, in which reference TRBV7-6 and TRBJ1-2 provide the parts outside the CDR3, is GAGVSQSPRYKVTKRGQDVALRCDPISGHVSLYWYRQALGQGPEFLTYFNYEAQQDKSGLPNDRFSAERPEGSISTLTIQRTEQRDSAMYRCASSLAVRGSGYTFGSGTRLTVV.

The rearrangement uses TRBV11-3 and TRBJ2-1, with 14 nucleotides matching TRBD2. V gave up 5 bases and J gave up 2 bases; unmatched junction bases: 11. The CDR3 runs 19 residues. Germline-derived CDR1 and CDR2 are SGHNT and YENEEA. In DNA form, the CDR3 reads TGTGCCAGCAGCGTTCCGGGACTAGCGGGAGACTTCCCCTACAATGAGCAGTTCTTC. It encodes CASSVPGLAGDFPYNEQFF.

The rearrangement joins TRBV27 to TRBJ1-1, with TRBD1 matching 11 bases. This CDR3 has 17 residues. Germline CDR1 and CDR2: MNHEY and SMNVEV (reference sequence). With 4 bases clipped from V and 2 bases from J, the junction kept 9 bases outside the gene matches. CDR3 in amino acids: CASSSYGQGASNTEAFF. CDR3 in DNA: TGTGCCAGCAGTTCCTACGGACAGGGGGCCTCTAACACTGAAGCTTTCTTT.

This chain joins TRBV6-1 and TRBJ1-6, with TRBD1 identical over 8 bases. Germline V lookup: CDR1 MNHNS, CDR2 SASEGT. The CDR3 spans 16 residues. Trimming removed 6 bases from V and 4 bases from J; junction bases left unmatched: 8. The CDR3 loop reads CASREIWTGYNSPLHF. The CDR3 region has the DNA TGTGCCAGCAGGGAAATATGGACAGGGTATAATTCACCCCTCCACTTT.

This chain connects TRBV7-9 to TRBJ2-3; TRBD1 aligns across 7 bases. CDR3 length equals 18 residues. Per the germline V gene, CDR1 is SEHNR and CDR2 is FQNEAQ (reference sequence). The V segment lost 3 bases and the J segment 4 bases; nucleotides outside the gene matches: 16. The CDR3 region is CASSLTLRDRNTPDTQYF. DNA for the CDR3: TGTGCCAGCAGCTTGACCCTCCGGGACAGAAATACCCCAGATACGCAGTATTTT.

The chain recombines TRBV9 with TRBJ1-2; 8 bases line up with TRBD1. The CDR3 is 14 amino acids. The V gene end was trimmed by 0 bases and the J gene end by 8 bases; junction bases not matched to a gene: 6. CDR1 SGDLS and CDR2 YYNGEE come from the germline V gene. Here the CDR3 reads CASSVDQGAKGYTF. The CDR3 coding sequence is TGTGCCAGCAGCGTAGACCAGGGGGCTAAGGGCTACACCTTC.

V is TRBV5-1 and J is TRBJ1-2, with 7 bases aligning to TRBD1. V dropped 4 bases and J dropped 8; count of bases not matched to a gene: 17. In germline, CDR1 is SGHRS, CDR2 YFSETQ. The CDR3 has 16 residues. The CDR3 nucleotides read TGCGCCAGCAGCCATCGAGACAGGGCGGCGATGGGGGGCTACACCTTC. Amino acids: CASSHRDRAAMGGYTF.

The chain recombines TRBV29-1 with TRBJ1-2, with D possibly matching TRBD1 (6 bases). Trimming removed 7 bases from V and 8 bases from J, with 14 bases in between. Germline V gives CDR1 SQVTM, CDR2 ANQGSEA. The CDR3 covers 11 residues. As DNA, the CDR3 is TGCAGCGCAACAGGGTACGGCGGCTACACCTTC. Its protein is CSATGYGGYTF.

The J gene is TRBJ1-1, the V gene TRBV7-3; TRBD1 might be the D (6 bases). V lost 4 bases to trimming and J lost 4 bases, with 13 bases between them. CDR1 is SGHTA and CDR2 is FQGTGA in the germline V gene. The CDR3 is made up of 14 amino acids. CDR3 DNA: TGTGCCAGCAGCTCCTCGGGGGGCTCCACTGAAGCTTTCTTT. Protein: CASSSSGGSTEAFF.

The chain carries TRBV6-5 and TRBJ1-1; 10 nucleotides match TRBD1. This CDR3 is built from 15 residues. With 6 bases clipped from V and 1 base from J, the junction kept 5 bases outside the gene matches. The germline CDR1 and CDR2 sequences are MNHEY and SVGAGI. CDR3 sequence: CASRPDRGRNTEAFF. The CDR3 DNA reads TGTGCCAGCAGGCCAGACAGGGGGCGGAACACTGAAGCTTTCTTT.

The V gene is TRBV30, the J gene TRBJ1-2, with D perhaps TRBD1 (5 bases). CDR3 length equals 14 residues. The V end was cut by 1 base, the J end by 8 bases, with 17 bases between. CDR1 is GTSNPN and CDR2 is SVGIG in the germline V gene (reference sequence). In DNA, the CDR3 is TGTGCCTGGAGTGCCTCTCCCGACAGTCGGGGCTACACCTTC. This gives the protein CAWSASPDSRGYTF.

This clone was seen just once. The V gene is TRBV23-1, the J gene TRBJ2-5; 8 bases agree with TRBD2. TRBV23-1 is reported as an ORF; its role is uncertain. CDR3 length equals 16 residues. The J segment lost 6 bases and the V segment lost 6 bases, leaving 15 bases of the junction unmatched. CDR3 nucleotides: TGCGCCAGCAGCGGTCCCGGGACTAGGTTTCTGCAGACCCAGTACTTC. Translated: CASSGPGTRFLQTQYF.

The chain joins TRBV7-9 to TRBJ1-1, with D unresolved. Deletions cut 2 bases from V and 5 bases from J, with 6 bases between. CDR1 and CDR2 from the germline V gene are SEHNR and FQNEAQ (reference sequence). The CDR3 loop spans 12 amino acids. CDR3 DNA sequence: TGTGCCAGCAGCTTATCTATTACTGAAGCTTTCTTT. The encoded protein is CASSLSITEAFF.

In its sample, this clone was seen a few times. The chain is built from TRBV5-4 and TRBJ2-2, with 8 positions matching TRBD2. This CDR3 contains 14 residues. CDR1 and CDR2 (germline): SGHNT, YYREEE (reference sequence). With 2 bases clipped from V and 4 bases from J, the junction kept 1 base outside the gene matches. The CDR3 protein is CASSFGGGTGELFF. The CDR3 nucleotides are TGTGCCAGCAGCTTCGGGGGGGGCACCGGGGAGCTGTTTTTT.

The chain is built from TRBV2 and TRBJ2-7, with 7 nucleotides matching TRBD1. This CDR3 region has 16 residues. The J segment lost 0 bases and the V segment lost 7 bases, leaving 12 bases of the junction unmatched. Germline CDR1 is SNHLY and CDR2 is FYNNEI. The CDR3 DNA reads as TGTGCCAGCACCGAGGGTCCCAGGGGGTACTCCTACGAGCAGTACTTC. Amino acids: CASTEGPRGYSYEQYF.

The chain carries TRBV13 and TRBJ1-2, with 7 bases matching TRBD1. The length of the CDR3 is 13 residues. Germline CDR1 PRHDT, CDR2 FYEKMQ (reference sequence). V lost 0 bases, J lost 8 bases, and 3 bases stayed unmatched. CDR3 DNA: TGTGCCAGCAGCTTAGGACAGGGGTCCGGCTACACCTTC. It specifies CASSLGQGSGYTF.

This chain uses TRBV2 with TRBJ2-7; the match to TRBD1 covers 7 bases. With 2 bases clipped from V and 2 bases from J, the junction kept 6 bases outside the gene matches. The CDR3 is 15 amino acids. Germline V lookup: CDR1 SNHLY, CDR2 FYNNEI. The CDR3 protein is CASSETGQEAYEQYF. CDR3 DNA sequence: TGTGCCAGCAGTGAAACAGGACAGGAGGCCTACGAGCAGTACTTC.